The 22 T cell receptor beta chains reported below all come from one sample, sequenced in a study of Tregs in tolerant kidney transplant recipients (dated by TCRdb to the late 2010s). The library was generated by the immunoSEQ multiplex PCR assay. TCRdb retrieved this table from immuneACCESS and kept in-frame rearrangements only. Not all clones are present; in checked studies, unresolved V genes account for under half, and no reason is known for the remainder. The sample profile shows hundreds of thousands of clones; 84% of them were found once. Around 0.61% of the sample is in the top ten clones. Sequences were obtained from CD4+ T cells from blood. The receptors originated from a human donor in good health.

The J gene is TRBJ1-3, the V gene TRBV5-1, with TRBD1 as a possible D gene (6 bases). Germline CDR1 SGHRS, CDR2 YFSETQ. Trimming removed 0 bases from V and 2 bases from J, with 9 bases in between. The CDR3 is 15 amino acids. CDR3 region: CASSLVGTPGNTIYF. The DNA for the CDR3 is TGCGCCAGCAGCTTGGTGGGGACACCTGGAAACACCATATATTTT.

As to this clone: Other DNA sequences of this sample code for an identical CDR3. This chain connects TRBV18 to TRBJ1-5, with D unresolved. Between the trimmed V and J ends, which lost 1 base and 3 bases, there was a span of 7 bases. The germline V gene encodes CDR1 KGHSH and CDR2 LQKENI. The CDR3 contains 14 residues. The DNA for the CDR3 is TGTGCCAGCTCACCACAGGGAAACAATCAGCCCCAGCATTTT. This translates into CASSPQGNNQPQHF.

The chain is built from TRBV7-9 and TRBJ1-2; D is unresolved. V was trimmed by 0 bases and J by 6 bases, leaving 14 bases between them. CDR1 is SEHNR and CDR2 is FQNEAQ in the germline V gene (reference sequence). This CDR3 is 15 amino acids long. The CDR3 protein is CASSLAAEGTHGYTF. In DNA form, the CDR3 reads TGTGCCAGCAGCTTAGCAGCTGAAGGTACCCATGGCTACACCTTC.

The J gene is TRBJ1-1, the V gene TRBV7-3; 9 nucleotides match TRBD1. The germline gives CDR1 SGHTA, CDR2 FQGTGA. The CDR3 loop spans 21 amino acids. Trimming removed 1 base from V and 3 bases from J; junction bases left unmatched: 21. CDR3 loop: CASSLIPLRDRATQVHTEAFF. The DNA of the CDR3 is TGTGCCAGCAGCTTAATCCCCTTACGGGACAGGGCTACGCAGGTCCACACTGAAGCTTTCTTT.

The chain has TRBV5-1 and TRBJ2-3; tentative D call: TRBD2 (5 bases). Trimming removed 7 bases from V and 9 bases from J, with 18 bases in between. Germline CDR1 and CDR2: SGHRS and YFSETQ. The CDR3 consists of 13 residues. CDR3 protein: CASRSEGARTQYF. For the CDR3, the DNA is TGCGCCAGCCGTTCCGAGGGTGCCCGGACGCAGTATTTT.

The rearrangement links TRBV6-5 to TRBJ2-4; maybe TRBD1 (5 bases). The CDR3 spans 15 residues. Germline V lookup: CDR1 MNHEY, CDR2 SVGAGI. V shed 7 bases and J shed 0 bases, with 13 bases lying between them. The CDR3, as DNA: TGTGCCAGCAAGGGGTCGGTACTAGCCAAAAACATTCAGTACTTC. Amino acid sequence: CASKGSVLAKNIQYF.

This rearrangement joins TRBV6-1 to TRBJ1-1; 7 bases match TRBD1. In germline, CDR1 is MNHNS, CDR2 SASEGT. This CDR3 spans 14 amino acids. J gave up 5 bases and V 6 bases, and 9 bases lay outside the gene matches. CDR3 residues: CASSGTVDKTEAFF. The CDR3 nucleotides read TGTGCCAGCAGCGGGACAGTAGATAAGACTGAAGCTTTCTTT.

The chain combines TRBV11-2 with TRBJ1-1, with 7 bases lining up with TRBD1. The CDR3 is 16 residues long. V lost 1 base and J lost 0; bases outside the gene matches: 5. Germline values: CDR1 SGHAT, CDR2 FQNNGV. This chain's CDR3 is CASSLGGQALNTEAFF. The CDR3 DNA reads TGTGCCAGCAGCTTAGGTGGACAGGCCCTGAACACTGAAGCTTTCTTT.

The sample holds a few counts of this clone. J is TRBJ2-7 and V is TRBV5-3; D might be TRBD2 (5 bases). TRBV5-3 carries the ORF label, with uncertain function. With 4 bases removed from V and 4 bases from J, the gap between germline ends came to 27 bases. The CDR3 consists of 18 residues. CDR3 in amino acids: CARSRLGVCDLGLYEQYF. The CDR3 DNA is TGTGCCAGAAGCCGTCTCGGGGTCTGCGACCTTGGTCTTTACGAGCAGTACTTC.

About this clone itself: At one of its ends the junction is not consistent with the germline gene, which may arise from a read error. The chain uses TRBV6-5 and TRBJ2-7, with TRBD1 matching 7 bases. Germline CDR1 reads MNHEY; CDR2 reads SVGAGI. This CDR3 is built from 14 residues. The CDR3 is CASSEGFFEGASNF. Written as DNA, the CDR3 is TGTGCCAGCAGTGAAGGCTTTTTTGAGGGGGCATCGAACTTC.

V and J are TRBV9 and TRBJ2-1, with D maybe TRBD1 (6 bases). The CDR3 contains 15 residues. The germline V gene encodes CDR1 SGDLS and CDR2 YYNGEE. The ends were cut back, 7 bases at V and 2 bases at J, with 16 bases in the middle. CDR3 loop: CASGTFEGAYNEQFF. The DNA of the CDR3 is TGTGCCAGCGGGACATTTGAGGGGGCCTACAATGAGCAGTTCTTC.

V and J are TRBV27 and TRBJ1-5, with no clear D. V shed 2 bases and J shed 4 bases, with 12 bases lying between them. Germline lookup yields CDR1 MNHEY and CDR2 SMNVEV (reference sequence). The CDR3 extends over 15 amino acids. CDR3 amino acids: CASSLLRADNQPQHF. DNA of the CDR3: TGTGCCAGCAGTTTACTCAGAGCCGATAATCAGCCCCAGCATTTT.

V usage is TRBV7-9 and J usage is TRBJ1-2; 8 positions agree with TRBD1. Germline trimming cut 0 bases from V and 2 bases from J; bases unmatched to any gene: 8. The germline gives CDR1 SEHNR, CDR2 FQNEAQ (reference sequence). The CDR3 is made up of 17 amino acids. In nucleotides, the CDR3 is TGTGCCAGCAGCTTAGCCAGGGGGCTTTCTTCCAACTATGGCTACACCTTC. Its translation is CASSLARGLSSNYGYTF.

The chain links TRBV2 to TRBJ1-2; 7 bases are a match to TRBD1. This CDR3 has 13 residues. CDR1 and CDR2 from the germline V gene are SNHLY and FYNNEI. V dropped 7 bases and J dropped 7; count of bases not matched to a gene: 9. The CDR3 loop reads CASNPEGGRGYTF. In nucleotides, the CDR3 is TGTGCCAGCAATCCGGAAGGGGGCCGTGGCTACACCTTC.

The V gene is TRBV7-2, the J gene TRBJ2-1; 7 nucleotides align to TRBD2. Germline loops: CDR1 SGHTA, CDR2 FQGNSA. CDR3 length equals 15 residues. V trimming: 3 bases; J trimming: 4 bases; junction bases outside the gene matches: 6. The chain's CDR3 is CASSFLSGGYNEQFF. For the CDR3, the DNA is TGTGCCAGCAGCTTTCTCTCCGGGGGGTACAATGAGCAGTTCTTC.

This clone was seen a single time. The chain carries TRBV30 and TRBJ1-4, with D perhaps matching TRBD1 (5 bases). Trimming took off 4 bases at V and 6 bases at J, with 12 bases between the two ends. The CDR3 loop spans 13 amino acids. The germline gives CDR1 GTSNPN, CDR2 SVGIG (reference sequence). The CDR3 loop is CAWNQGWDEKLFF. The DNA of the CDR3 is TGTGCCTGGAACCAGGGTTGGGATGAAAAACTGTTTTTT.

This clone has just a few counts. The chain links TRBV2 to TRBJ1-3; D unclear. Germline values: CDR1 SNHLY, CDR2 FYNNEI. This CDR3 is 14 amino acids long. Trimming shortened V by 7 bases and J by 9 bases, and 19 bases separated the two germline ends. CDR3 nucleotides: TGTGCCAGCACCATGGACCTTGGTCGACTCACCATATATTTT. Protein product: CASTMDLGRLTIYF.

V usage is TRBV29-1 and J usage is TRBJ1-4; D is uncertain. Germline CDR1 is SQVTM and CDR2 is ANQGSEA. There are 12 residues in the CDR3. Between the trimmed V and J ends, which lost 7 bases and 3 bases, there was a span of 9 bases. CDR3 sequence (DNA): TGCAGCGGCCGGACGGCTAATGAAAAACTGTTTTTT. Translating gives CSGRTANEKLFF. Supplemented by reference TRBV29-1 and TRBJ1-4, the full variable domain reads SAVISQKPSRDICQRGTSLTIQCQVDSQVTMMFWYRQQPGQSLTLIATANQGSEATYESGFVIDKFPISRPNLTFSTLTVSNMSPEDSSIYLCSGRTANEKLFFGSGTQLSVL.

The V and J genes are TRBV7-8 and TRBJ1-1; D not certain. The CDR3 totals 11 residues. CDR1 and CDR2 from the germline V gene are SGHVS and FQNEAQ. V gave up 2 bases and J gave up 8 bases, with 6 bases separating them. The chain's CDR3 is CASSLSWEAFF. For the CDR3, the DNA is TGTGCCAGCAGCTTATCCTGGGAAGCTTTCTTT. The full variable domain, in which reference TRBV7-8 and TRBJ1-1 provide the parts outside the CDR3, is GAGVSQSPRYKVAKRGQDVALRCDPISGHVSLFWYQQALGQGPEFLTYFQNEAQLDKSGLPSDRFFAERPEGSVSTLKIQRTQQEDSAVYLCASSLSWEAFFGQGTRLTVV.

The chain carries TRBV7-6 and TRBJ2-3, with TRBD2 identical over 7 bases. Trimming at V came to 1 base and at J to 1 base, leaving 5 bases not matched to a gene. The CDR3 has 16 residues. Germline loops: CDR1 SGHVS, CDR2 FNYEAQ. For the CDR3, the DNA is TGTGCCAGCAGCTTAGGGTCTAGCGGAGGCACAGATACGCAGTATTTT. This translates into CASSLGSSGGTDTQYF.

The chain has TRBV28 and TRBJ1-1; perhaps TRBD1 as D (6 bases). Germline assignment: CDR1 MDHEN and CDR2 SYDVKM. V shed 2 bases and J shed 5 bases, with 15 bases lying between them. There are 15 residues in the CDR3. CDR3: CASSLRTALGTEAFF. CDR3 bases: TGTGCCAGCAGTTTAAGGACAGCCCTGGGAACTGAAGCTTTCTTT.

The chain has TRBV6-6 and TRBJ1-5; 11 bases are shared with TRBD1. CDR3 size: 15 residues. In germline, CDR1 is MNHNY, CDR2 SVGAGI (reference sequence). J was trimmed by 9 bases and V by 7 bases; bases with no gene match: 11. In DNA, the CDR3 is TGTGCCAGCACCAAGGGACAGGGGGATCGAAGGCCCCAGCATTTT. Its translation: CASTKGQGDRRPQHF.